This passage covers 19 T cell receptor beta chains from one sample sequenced in a study of blood T cell repertoires in COVID-19 (dated by TCRdb to about 2020). The library was produced with the immunoSEQ multiplex PCR assay. The immuneACCESS repertoire file appears here via TCRdb, limited to in-frame rearrangements. These files lack a portion of the clones; in checked studies, under half of the deficit traces to unresolved V genes, and the cause of the others is not known. In this sample the table shows 80,000 to 100,000 clones, around 84% of which occur a single time. The ten biggest clones cover approximately 12% of the sample. The sample was peripheral blood. The receptors were gathered from a woman aged 55-70 years in a cohort sampled during active or convalescent COVID-19.

This chain uses TRBV19 with TRBJ2-1; 11 positions match TRBD2. Germline-derived CDR1 and CDR2 are LNHDA and SQIVND (reference sequence). This CDR3 comprises 16 residues. V was clipped by 6 bases and J by 10 bases; unmatched bases: 14. The CDR3 protein is CASSTPVAGGPLEQFF. The DNA of the CDR3 is TGTGCCAGTAGCACTCCCGTAGCGGGGGGGCCGCTCGAGCAGTTCTTC.

J is TRBJ2-1 and V is TRBV21-1; the table's D call TRBD2 went unverified against the DNA. TRBV21-1 is a known pseudogene. This CDR3 contains 16 residues. Here the CDR3 DNA reads TGTGCCAGCGGGCACCTGGACGGGAGAGGGAGTAATGAGCAGTTCTTC. This sequence encodes CASGHLDGRGSNEQFF.

The chain couples TRBV7-2 to TRBJ2-1; TRBD1 agrees at 10 bases. Germline CDR1 is SGHTA and CDR2 is FQGNSA. Trimming cost V 6 bases and J 12 bases; bases outside gene matches: 17. The CDR3 covers 16 residues. DNA of the CDR3: TGTGCCAGCAGGTCAAGGCCGGGACAGGGGTCGTTAAGGCAGTTCTTC. Its translation: CASRSRPGQGSLRQFF. Full variable domain (remainder filled in from reference TRBV7-2 and TRBJ2-1): GAGVSQSPSNKVTEKGKDVELRCDPISGHTALYWYRQSLGQGLEFLIYFQGNSAPDKSGLPSDRFSAERTGGSVSTLTIQRTQQEDSAVYLCASRSRPGQGSLRQFFGPGTRLTVL.

The chain links TRBV3-1 (or the pseudogene TRBV3-2) to TRBJ1-3; the D gene is possibly TRBD1 (5 bases). The germline V and J ends were trimmed by 4 bases and 4 bases, with 20 bases remaining between them. CDR3 length: 17 amino acids. The germline V gene has CDR1 LGHDT and CDR2 YNNKEL (reference sequence). DNA for the CDR3: TGTGCCAGCAGCCCCTCCGGGGGAGGGGACCTCGGAAACACCATATATTTT. This sequence encodes CASSPSGGGDLGNTIYF.

The rearrangement uses TRBV29-1 and TRBJ2-1; 8 nucleotides match TRBD1. The V gene's germline CDR1 is SQVTM and CDR2 ANQGSEA. With 6 bases clipped from V and 12 bases from J, the junction kept 13 bases outside the gene matches. The CDR3 is 13 amino acids. CDR3 loop: CSVRIRGRSLQFF. Written as DNA, the CDR3 is TGCAGCGTGCGAATCAGGGGGCGTAGTTTGCAGTTCTTC.

The chain has TRBV4-2 and TRBJ1-4; possible D gene TRBD1, 6 bases. Trimming removed 0 bases from V and 7 bases from J, with 21 bases in between. CDR1 is LGHNA and CDR2 is YNFKEQ in the germline V gene. This CDR3 has 18 residues. The CDR3 reads CASSQDGQGSWGGEKLFF. CDR3 nucleotide sequence: TGTGCCAGCAGCCAAGACGGTCAGGGGTCATGGGGTGGTGAAAAACTGTTTTTT.

The chain is built from TRBV4-2 and TRBJ2-1; TRBD2 matches at 9 bases. CDR3 size: 16 residues. Per the germline V gene, CDR1 is LGHNA and CDR2 is YNFKEQ. The V and J ends lost 4 bases and 2 bases, in that order; junction bases with no gene match: 6. Here the CDR3 reads CASSPHSGGTYNEQFF. CDR3 in DNA: TGTGCCAGCAGCCCTCATAGCGGGGGAACCTACAATGAGCAGTTCTTC.

The chain couples TRBV11-3 to TRBJ2-3; TRBD2 might be the D (6 bases). Germline CDR1 and CDR2: SGHNT and YENEEA. CDR3 size: 13 residues. V shed 1 base and J shed 6 bases, with 8 bases lying between them. This chain's CDR3 is CASSLGLADTQYF. The CDR3 coding sequence is TGTGCCAGCAGCTTAGGCCTAGCGGATACGCAGTATTTT.

This clone was observed once. This chain uses TRBV19 with TRBJ1-2; 9 bases align to TRBD1. Unmatched junction bases numbered 4, after V lost 6 bases and J lost 8 bases. Germline assignment: CDR1 LNHDA and CDR2 SQIVND (reference sequence). This CDR3 has 12 amino acids. CDR3 DNA: TGTGCCAGTAGAACAGGGGGCAGAGGCTACACCTTC. The encoded protein is CASRTGGRGYTF.

The rearrangement links TRBV20-1 to TRBJ2-5; D remains ambiguous. The germline V and J ends were trimmed by 3 bases and 5 bases, with 10 bases remaining between them. Germline V gene sequence: CDR1 DFQATT, CDR2 SNEGSKA (reference sequence). The CDR3 has 12 amino acids. CDR3: CSASLTMETQYF. The CDR3 DNA sequence: TGCAGTGCTAGTCTAACCATGGAGACCCAGTACTTC.

The chain joins TRBV4-1 to TRBJ2-7; TRBD2 matches at 10 bases. CDR3 size: 20 residues. Germline V lookup: CDR1 MGHRA, CDR2 YSYEKL. The trim removed 3 bases at V and 1 base at J, leaving 18 bases unmatched. CDR3 residues: CASSHRTTASGSYVSYEQYF. The CDR3 DNA reads as TGCGCCAGCAGCCACAGGACTACGGCTAGCGGGAGTTATGTGTCCTACGAGCAGTACTTC.

The chain combines TRBV29-1 with TRBJ1-1; D may be TRBD1 (6 bases). The CDR3 has 14 residues. Trimming pared 6 bases from V and 5 bases from J, leaving 19 bases between. Per germline, CDR1 SQVTM and CDR2 ANQGSEA. The CDR3 bases are TGCAGCGTGGGGGCCTCGGTTGGAGGAACTGAAGCTTTCTTT. It specifies CSVGASVGGTEAFF.

V is TRBV2 and J is TRBJ1-2; possible D gene TRBD1, 6 bases. The CDR3 has 15 residues. Germline CDR1 SNHLY, CDR2 FYNNEI. V shed 4 bases and J shed 4 bases, with 16 bases lying between them. CDR3 in amino acids: CASSVLQGEGYGYTF. The CDR3 DNA reads TGTGCCAGCAGTGTTTTACAGGGCGAGGGCTATGGCTACACCTTC.

The genes are TRBV9 and TRBJ2-5, with D perhaps matching TRBD2 (5 bases). Between the trimmed V and J ends, which lost 0 bases and 5 bases, there was a span of 8 bases. CDR3 size: 13 residues. Looked up from germline, CDR1 is SGDLS and CDR2 is YYNGEE. CDR3 DNA: TGTGCCAGCAGCGTAGCCGGCGGGGAGACCCAGTACTTC. It yields the protein CASSVAGGETQYF.

The rearrangement links TRBV28 to TRBJ2-7; 7 bases are a match to TRBD2. Looked up from germline, CDR1 is MDHEN and CDR2 is SYDVKM. The CDR3 extends over 14 amino acids. V gave up 4 bases and J gave up 3 bases; unmatched junction bases: 6. The CDR3 protein is CASSYGGSRYEQYF. Written as DNA, the CDR3 is TGTGCCAGCAGTTACGGCGGGAGCCGCTACGAGCAGTACTTC.

This sequence joins TRBV5-4 and TRBJ2-7; tentatively, D is TRBD2 (7 bases). The V end lost 0 bases, the J end lost 2 bases, and 12 bases lay between the germline ends. The CDR3 contains 15 residues. Germline V lookup: CDR1 SGHNT, CDR2 YYREEE (reference sequence). For the CDR3, the DNA is TGTGCCAGCAGCTTGGACGGGGGGCGGGCCTACGAGCAGTACTTC. This encodes CASSLDGGRAYEQYF.

The chain carries TRBV5-1 and TRBJ1-5, with D maybe TRBD1 (6 bases). The germline V gene encodes CDR1 SGHRS and CDR2 YFSETQ. This CDR3 is built from 15 residues. The germline V and J ends were trimmed by 2 bases and 3 bases, with 12 bases remaining between them. The CDR3 DNA reads TGCGCCAGCAGCTTCGGGGGGCTGGACAATCAGCCCCAGCATTTT. This translates into CASSFGGLDNQPQHF.

This chain connects TRBV19 to TRBJ1-1, with D perhaps matching TRBD1 (5 bases). The CDR3 covers 16 residues. The V and J ends lost 2 bases and 5 bases respectively, with 18 bases between them. The germline gives CDR1 LNHDA, CDR2 SQIVND (reference sequence). CDR3 in amino acids: CASSIRTGPGGTEAFF. As DNA, the CDR3 is TGTGCCAGTAGTATAAGAACTGGACCCGGGGGGACTGAAGCTTTCTTT.

V gene TRBV5-1 combines with J gene TRBJ2-5; 10 nucleotides align to TRBD1. CDR1 and CDR2 from the germline V gene are SGHRS and YFSETQ. V was clipped by 4 bases and J by 4 bases; unmatched bases: 4. The CDR3 has 14 amino acids. CDR3 DNA sequence: TGCGCCAGCAGCGAACGGGACAGGGGAGAGACCCAGTACTTC. Protein product: CASSERDRGETQYF.